This TCR beta chain emerged from a study of T cells expressing NK-cell markers (dated by TCRdb to the early 2020s). In the study overall: Fewer than ten donors provided sorted CD3+CD56+NKG2C+, CD3+CD56+NKG2C- and CD3+CD56-NKG2C+ T-cell subsets, whose TCR beta-chain repertoires were profiled. The eight sequenced donors were randomly selected healthy volunteers, three men and five women. Libraries were sequenced as 2 x 150 bp reads on Illumina HiSeq 2000/2500, MiSeq or NextSeq. Among the eight sequenced donors, seven were HCMV-seropositive and one was HCMV-seronegative. Results and caveats for the whole study, not just this receptor: Those dominant clonotypes were again the most abundant among CD3+CD56-NKG2C+ cells in a few donors, at roughly 25-65%. It remained unclear whether the expanded NKG2C-expressing T cell clones were specific for HCMV antigens. In several donors, the dominant CD3+CD56+NKG2C+ clonotypes ranked among the top 10 CD8+ clonotypes, making up about 1.0-7.5% of CD8+ T cells.

With regard to this clonotype: This receptor's antigen is unknown.

This sample was sequenced with an Illumina HiSeq 2000. TCR beta cDNA libraries were prepared using 5'RACE template switching, which introduced a universal primer site and unique molecular identifiers. Synthesis of cDNA was primed from the TCR beta constant segment and was followed by two consecutive PCR amplification steps. The authors' analysis ran thus. Reads were demultiplexed and grouped by UMI with MIGEC, and clonotypes were assembled and quantified with MiTCR. To remove erroneous sequences, TCR cDNA sequences were retained only when supported by two or more reads. The tcR package was used for downstream repertoire analysis, and clonotypes were matched across fractions by CDR3 nucleotide sequence plus V segment. VDJmatch was used to annotate antigen specificity against VDJdb, with one amino acid substitution in CDR3 permitted. Once TCRdb had reprocessed the reads, it stored one entry per CDR3 protein sequence and supplied no DNA. The V and J calls and clone size are TCRdb's, not the authors'. The table of this sample itemizes about 540,000 distinct CDR3 sequences. Roughly 3.6% of the sample comes from the top ten.

To determine HCMV serostatus, a commercial ELISA kit was used to detect HCMV-specific IgG in serum. Peripheral blood mononuclear cells were isolated from blood by Ficoll density gradient centrifugation. CDR1 MNHEY and CDR2 SVGAGI are derived from the germline V gene. The CDR3 sequence holds 17 residues, the cysteine and phenylalanine included. DNA is not on record. The receptor was isolated from a young man in good health. Donor details come from another sample of the same person, matched by shared clones. Material: blood T cells: a sorted CD56 or NKG2C T cell subset, CD4+ or CD8+ T cells, or bulk PBMC T cells (not recorded which). This sequence uses TRBV6-5 and TRBJ2-1. The CDR3 region: CASSNPKTQSSYNEQFF.